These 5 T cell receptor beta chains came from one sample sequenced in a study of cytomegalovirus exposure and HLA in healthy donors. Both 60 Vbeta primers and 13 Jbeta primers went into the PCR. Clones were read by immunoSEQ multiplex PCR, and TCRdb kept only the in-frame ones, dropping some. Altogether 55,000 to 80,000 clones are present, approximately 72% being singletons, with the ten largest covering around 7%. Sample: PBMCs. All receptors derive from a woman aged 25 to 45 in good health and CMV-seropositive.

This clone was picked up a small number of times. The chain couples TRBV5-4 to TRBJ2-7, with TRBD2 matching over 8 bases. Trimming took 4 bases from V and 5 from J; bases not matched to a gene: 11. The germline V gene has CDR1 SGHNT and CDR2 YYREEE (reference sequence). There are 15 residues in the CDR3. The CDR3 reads CASSPGLSGRDEQYF. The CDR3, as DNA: TGTGCCAGCAGCCCAGGGTTGAGCGGGAGAGACGAGCAGTACTTC.

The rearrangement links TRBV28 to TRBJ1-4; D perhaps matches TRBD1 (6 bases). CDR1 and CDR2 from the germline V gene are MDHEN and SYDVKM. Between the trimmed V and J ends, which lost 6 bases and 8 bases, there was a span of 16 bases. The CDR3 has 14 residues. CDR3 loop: CASSRQVLGEKLFF. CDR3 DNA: TGTGCCAGCAGCCGACAGGTACTAGGGGAAAAACTGTTTTTT.

CDR3 bases: TGTGCCAGCAGTCCTGGGACAGGGGGGAATCAGCCCCAGCATTTT. As protein: CASSPGTGGNQPQHF. The gene calls are TRBV27 and TRBJ1-5, with TRBD1 matching over 11 bases. The CDR3 loop spans 15 amino acids. V lost 5 bases to trimming and J lost 4 bases; unmatched junction nucleotides: 4. Germline CDR1 and CDR2: MNHEY and SMNVEV (reference sequence).

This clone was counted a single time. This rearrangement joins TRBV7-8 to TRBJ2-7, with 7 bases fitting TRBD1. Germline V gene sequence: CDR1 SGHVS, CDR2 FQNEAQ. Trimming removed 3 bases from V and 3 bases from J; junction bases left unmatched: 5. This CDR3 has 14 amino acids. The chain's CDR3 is CASSFRTGRYEQYF. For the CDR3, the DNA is TGTGCCAGCAGCTTCCGGACAGGACGCTACGAGCAGTACTTC.

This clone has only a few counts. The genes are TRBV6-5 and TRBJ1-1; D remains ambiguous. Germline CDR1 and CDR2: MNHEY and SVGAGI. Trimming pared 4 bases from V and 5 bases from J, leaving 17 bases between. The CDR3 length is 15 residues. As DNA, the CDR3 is TGTGCCAGCAGTTCCCGGGGTGAGGTAGAGACTGAAGCTTTCTTT. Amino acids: CASSSRGEVETEAFF.